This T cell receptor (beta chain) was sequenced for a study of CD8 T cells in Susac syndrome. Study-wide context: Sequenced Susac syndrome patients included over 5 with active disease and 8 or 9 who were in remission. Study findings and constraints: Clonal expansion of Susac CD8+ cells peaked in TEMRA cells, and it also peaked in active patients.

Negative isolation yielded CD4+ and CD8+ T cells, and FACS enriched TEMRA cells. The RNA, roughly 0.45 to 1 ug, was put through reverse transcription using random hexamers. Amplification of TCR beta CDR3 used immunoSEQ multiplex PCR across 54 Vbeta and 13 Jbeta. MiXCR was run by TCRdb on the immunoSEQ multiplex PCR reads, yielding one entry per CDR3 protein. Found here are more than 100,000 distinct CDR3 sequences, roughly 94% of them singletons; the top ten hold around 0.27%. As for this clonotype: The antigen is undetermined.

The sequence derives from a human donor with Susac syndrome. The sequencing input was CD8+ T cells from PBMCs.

The CDR3 spells CSVGAGLSNYGYTF. CDR3 DNA: TGCAGCGTTGGGGCAGGGCTTTCTAACTATGGCTACACCTTC. The rearrangement uses TRBV29-1 and TRBJ1-2, with a possible D match to TRBD1 (5 bases). The germline V and J ends were trimmed by 4 bases and 0 bases, with 12 bases remaining between them. The CDR3 is 14 amino acids. Germline V gives CDR1 SQVTM, CDR2 ANQGSEA. Full variable domain (missing parts from reference TRBV29-1 and TRBJ1-2): SAVISQKPSRDICQRGTSLTIQCQVDSQVTMMFWYRQQPGQSLTLIATANQGSEATYESGFVIDKFPISRPNLTFSTLTVSNMSPEDSSIYLCSVGAGLSNYGYTFGSGTRLTVV.